These 11 T cell receptor beta chains share one sample of origin, sequenced in a study of neoadjuvant anti-PD-1 for oral cavity cancer. Assay: immunoSEQ multiplex PCR; the TCRdb copy retains only in-frame clones and omits some. The data contain 9,500 to 10,000 clones, about 59% of them singletons. Time point meaning: after neoadjuvant nivolumab, at surgical resection. The input for sequencing was PBMCs, taken after nivolumab (anti-PD-1) treatment. Every receptor here comes from a person aged 40 to 85 with oral cavity squamous cell carcinoma.

In this sample, this clone turned up once. This chain links TRBV11-3 with TRBJ2-2, with TRBD2 identical over 8 bases. CDR1 and CDR2 (germline): SGHNT, YENEEA. The CDR3 runs 16 residues. J gave up 8 bases and V 6 bases, and 14 bases lay outside the gene matches. CDR3 residues: CASSSRGASGSGELFF. DNA for the CDR3: TGTGCCAGCAGTTCGCGGGGGGCAAGCGGGTCTGGGGAGCTGTTTTTT.

The chain is built from TRBV13 and TRBJ2-3; the D gene is possibly TRBD1 (7 bases). Deletions cut 4 bases from V and 0 bases from J, with 11 bases between. Germline V gene lookup returns CDR1 PRHDT and CDR2 FYEKMQ (reference sequence). This CDR3 contains 15 residues. The CDR3 region has the DNA TGTGCCAGCAGCTCCCAGGGGGGTAGCACAGATACGCAGTATTTT. This translates into CASSSQGGSTDTQYF.

The rearrangement uses TRBV2 and TRBJ1-5; D remains ambiguous. CDR1 is SNHLY, CDR2 FYNNEI, per germline. CDR3 size: 13 residues. V was shortened by 10 bases and J by 1 base, with 11 bases between the two germline ends. The CDR3 loop reads CATKEVSNQPQHF. DNA of the CDR3: TGTGCCACAAAGGAGGTGAGCAATCAGCCCCAGCATTTT. The entire variable domain, with the rest obtained from reference TRBV2 and TRBJ1-5, is as follows: EPEVTQTPSHQVTQMGQEVILRCVPISNHLYFYWYRQILGQKVEFLVSFYNNEISEKSEIFDDQFSVERPDGSNFTLKIRSTKLEDSAMYFCATKEVSNQPQHFGDGTRLSIL.

The chain employs TRBV15 and TRBJ2-3, with 9 bases that match TRBD2. This CDR3 contains 17 residues. The ends lost 5 bases at V and 6 bases at J; junction bases unmatched: 15. Germline assignment: CDR1 LNHNV and CDR2 YYDKDF (reference sequence). CDR3 sequence reads: CATSPAGLAGYMDTQYF. The CDR3 DNA reads as TGTGCCACCAGCCCGGCGGGGCTAGCGGGATACATGGATACGCAGTATTTT.

The chain employs TRBV19 and TRBJ1-2; TRBD1 might be the D (5 bases). The CDR3 totals 15 residues. CDR1 and CDR2 from the germline V gene are LNHDA and SQIVND (reference sequence). The V and J ends lost 6 bases and 5 bases respectively, with 19 bases between them. The CDR3 reads CASRRRPSEGYGYTF. DNA for the CDR3: TGTGCCAGTAGAAGGAGACCCTCAGAGGGGTATGGCTACACCTTC.

This clone was recorded a few times. The chain joins TRBV6-1 to TRBJ2-1; D may be TRBD1 or TRBD2 (6 bases each). Germline assignment: CDR1 MNHNS and CDR2 SASEGT. The CDR3 sequence is 16 residues long. V lost 6 bases and J 1 base, leaving 16 bases between the germline ends. CDR3 nucleotide sequence: TGTGCCAGCAGAGAAACGAGGGGGGTGTCCTACAATGAGCAGTTCTTC. Translating it yields CASRETRGVSYNEQFF.

The CDR3 protein is CASSFPGTGGGRRQETQYF. CDR3 DNA sequence: TGCGCCAGCAGCTTCCCCGGGACAGGGGGCGGAAGGCGGCAAGAGACCCAGTACTTC. The chain joins TRBV5-1 to TRBJ2-5; 12 nucleotides agree with TRBD1. Germline loops: CDR1 SGHRS, CDR2 YFSETQ. V gave up 2 bases and J gave up 2 bases; unmatched junction bases: 13. This CDR3 contains 19 residues.

This CDR3 reads CASSSPSGTSVGEQFF. The CDR3 region has the DNA TGTGCCAGCAGCTCCCCCTCCGGGACAAGCGTAGGTGAGCAGTTCTTC. This chain uses TRBV5-4 with TRBJ2-1; D possibly corresponds to TRBD1 (6 bases). V was shortened by 3 bases and J by 9 bases, with 22 bases between the two germline ends. In germline, CDR1 is SGHNT, CDR2 YYREEE (reference sequence). The CDR3 is 16 amino acids.

The chain uses TRBV11-2 and TRBJ1-2, with D possibly being TRBD1 (5 bases). Trimming cost V 2 bases and J 4 bases, with 8 bases left between them. This CDR3 region has 13 residues. CDR1 and CDR2 (germline): SGHAT, FQNNGV. The CDR3: CASSLRGSYGYTF. DNA for the CDR3: TGTGCCAGCAGCTTACGGGGGAGCTATGGCTACACCTTC. The full variable domain, completed using reference TRBV11-2 and TRBJ1-2, is EAGVAQSPRYKIIEKRQSVAFWCNPISGHATLYWYQQILGQGPKLLIQFQNNGVVDDSQLPKDRFSAERLKGVDSTLKIQPAKLEDSAVYLCASSLRGSYGYTFGSGTRLTVV.

The gene calls are TRBV10-1 and TRBJ2-3, with D possibly being TRBD1 (5 bases). This CDR3 comprises 19 residues. The V and J ends lost 0 bases and 2 bases respectively, with 21 bases between them. Germline lookup yields CDR1 WNHNN and CDR2 SYGVQD (reference sequence). Here the CDR3 DNA reads TGCGCCAGCAGTGAGTCGAGGCGTATCACAGGTACTTTCACAGATACGCAGTATTTT. Translated: CASSESRRITGTFTDTQYF.

The V call is TRBV7-6, the J call TRBJ2-2; 7 nucleotides line up with TRBD1. With V trimmed by 5 bases and J by 3 bases, 9 bases remained unmatched. CDR3 length: 16 amino acids. Germline assignment: CDR1 SGHVS and CDR2 FNYEAQ. The CDR3 sequence is CASSPPGTVDTGELFF. The CDR3 DNA reads TGTGCCAGCAGCCCCCCGGGGACAGTGGACACCGGGGAGCTGTTTTTT.